This T cell receptor beta chain was documented in a study of CD8 T cells in ankylosing spondylitis. Overall study results and limits: Apparently characteristic of ankylosing spondylitis blood was a TCR beta motif (eight highly homologous variants). The authors reported significant enrichment of disease-linked clones in matched ankylosing spondylitis synovial fluid. Disease-associated clones were CD8+ and fairly uncommon in peripheral blood.

Germline values: CDR1 MNHEY, CDR2 SVGAGI. V lost 2 bases, J lost 0 bases, and 8 bases lay in between. This CDR3 has 14 amino acids. Libraries for TCR beta were made by quantitative 5'-RACE with molecular barcodes. TCRdb analysed the 5' RACE reads with MiXCR anew, one entry per CDR3 protein. The sample holds hundreds of thousands of distinct CDR3 sequences, roughly 10% seen once. As for this clonotype: Antigen unknown.

Sequencing input: blood, either unsorted or a sorted T cell fraction (not recorded which). The rearrangement joins TRBV6-5 to TRBJ2-7; D is possibly TRBD2 (5 bases). This receptor was taken from a male donor with ankylosing spondylitis. CDR3 residues: CASSYMGSSYEQYF. CDR3 sequence (DNA): TGTGCCAGCAGTTACATGGGGAGCTCCTACGAGCAGTACTTC.